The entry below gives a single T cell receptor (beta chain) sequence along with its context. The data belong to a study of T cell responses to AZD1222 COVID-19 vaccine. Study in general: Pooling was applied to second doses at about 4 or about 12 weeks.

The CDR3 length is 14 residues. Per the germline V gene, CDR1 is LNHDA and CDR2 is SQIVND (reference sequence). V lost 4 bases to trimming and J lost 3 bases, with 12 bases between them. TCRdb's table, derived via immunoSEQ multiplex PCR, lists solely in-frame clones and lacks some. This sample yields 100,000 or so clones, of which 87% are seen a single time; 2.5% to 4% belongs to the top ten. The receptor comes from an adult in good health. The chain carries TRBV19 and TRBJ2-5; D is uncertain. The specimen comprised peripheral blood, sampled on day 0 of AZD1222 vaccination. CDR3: CASSTKTGEETQYF. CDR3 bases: TGTGCCAGTAGTACTAAGACTGGAGAAGAGACCCAGTACTTC.